Only a few counts were recorded for the clone carrying this TCR beta chain. This entry is derived from a study of patients and donors after allogeneic stem cell transplantation. Each CDR3 protein is one row after TCRdb ran MiXCR on the RT-PCR reads. The sample lists approximately 200,000 distinct CDR3 sequences, 12% to 15% occurring once. Trimming took off 8 bases at V and 12 bases at J, with 17 bases between the two ends. CDR1 and CDR2 (germline): MNHEY, SVGAGI. This CDR3 is built from 12 residues. This receptor was identified in a human donor who was either an allogeneic HSCT recipient or a stem cell or donor lymphocyte infusion donor (not recorded which). It is not recorded whose cells these are; they may come from a transplant donor. Sequencing was performed on blood, either unsorted or a sorted T cell fraction (not recorded which). V gene TRBV6-5 combines with J gene TRBJ2-1, with D possibly matching TRBD1 (5 bases). The CDR3 region is CASSPGPRAQFF. Here the CDR3 DNA reads TGTGCCAGCTCCCCAGGGCCCCGTGCGCAGTTCTTC.